This entry lists 26 T cell receptor beta chains sequenced from one sample in a study of monozygotic twins with inflammatory bowel disease. For each CDR3 protein, TCRdb gives one entry from its re-call of the 5' RACE reads, without DNA. This table lists about 380,000 distinct CDR3 sequences. Specimen: blood. These receptors were collected from a human donor with ulcerative colitis or Crohn's disease, or a healthy co-twin of an affected twin (not recorded which).

V usage is TRBV7-6 and J usage is TRBJ1-6; TCRdb's D call, TRBD1, is unchecked because there is no DNA. This CDR3 region has 17 residues. Germline V gives CDR1 SGHVS, CDR2 FNYEAQ. CDR3 protein: CASSLDDRGAYNSPLHF.

The V gene is TRBV29-1, the J gene TRBJ1-2; the D call of TRBD1 rests on TCRdb alone, since no DNA is present to check it. Germline V CDR1 and CDR2: SQVTM, ANQGSEA. The CDR3 is 12 residues long. CDR3: CSVTGQGARYTF.

The CDR3 here is CASSVAEGAWGTQYF. The rearrangement links TRBV9 to TRBJ2-3; TCRdb's D call of TRBD1 is untestable without DNA. CDR3 length equals 15 residues. Per germline, CDR1 SGDLS and CDR2 YYNGEE.

This chain connects TRBV20-1 to TRBJ1-5; TCRdb picks TRBD1, but there is no DNA to check that call. This CDR3 is 15 amino acids long. Germline-derived CDR1 and CDR2 are DFQATT and SNEGSKA (reference sequence). CDR3 amino acids: CSARPLGNSNQPQHF.

The chain joins TRBV28 to TRBJ2-5; TCRdb's D gene call, TRBD1, goes unchecked for lack of DNA. Germline V CDR1 and CDR2: MDHEN, SYDVKM. CDR3 length equals 15 residues. This CDR3 reads CASSFGPLGQETQYF. The whole variable domain, filled in from reference TRBV28 and TRBJ2-5, reads DVKVTQSSRYLVKRTGEKVFLECVQDMDHENMFWYRQDPGLGLRLIYFSYDVKMKEKGDIPEGYSVSREKKERFSLILESASTNQTSMYLCASSFGPLGQETQYFGPGTRLLVL.

This chain's CDR3 is CASSFLQGPYGYTF. The J gene is TRBJ1-2, the V gene TRBV5-1; TCRdb lists TRBD1, though no DNA is available to test this call. The CDR3 loop spans 14 amino acids. CDR1 and CDR2 (germline): SGHRS, YFSETQ.

The rearrangement uses TRBV20-1 and TRBJ2-2; TCRdb's D call of TRBD1 is untestable without DNA. Looked up from germline, CDR1 is DFQATT and CDR2 is SNEGSKA (reference sequence). The CDR3 is made up of 15 amino acids. This CDR3 is CSARVGGVNTGELFF.

This chain uses TRBV7-8 with TRBJ1-1. Germline V lookup: CDR1 SGHVS, CDR2 FQNEAQ. There are 15 residues in the CDR3. Here the CDR3 reads CASSLAGQRALEAFF.

J is TRBJ2-7 and V is TRBV10-3. The CDR3 extends over 11 amino acids. Germline loops: CDR1 ENHRY, CDR2 SYGVKD. This CDR3 is CAISPLYEQYF.

The genes are TRBV6-1 and TRBJ2-1; TCRdb picks TRBD1, but there is no DNA to check that call. The length of the CDR3 is 16 residues. Germline V gene sequence: CDR1 MNHNS, CDR2 SASEGT. The CDR3 sequence: CASRPAGTGNLDEQFF.

The chain couples TRBV20-1 to TRBJ2-7; TCRdb indicates TRBD1, and absent DNA this call remains unverified. The CDR3 is 14 amino acids. Germline V gives CDR1 DFQATT, CDR2 SNEGSKA (reference sequence). This CDR3 reads CSAVPPDRVYEQYF.

This sequence joins TRBV6-6 and TRBJ1-1. CDR3 length: 13 amino acids. Germline assignment: CDR1 MNHNY and CDR2 SVGAGI (reference sequence). The CDR3 loop is CASSQLGNTEAFF.

The V call is TRBV7-2, the J call TRBJ2-2; there is no DNA to check the TCRdb D call of TRBD2. Germline values: CDR1 SGHTA, CDR2 FQGNSA. The CDR3 is 17 amino acids. This CDR3 reads CASSPPGLAGSTGELFF. The full variable domain, with the rest looked up from reference TRBV7-2 and TRBJ2-2, is GAGVSQSPSNKVTEKGKDVELRCDPISGHTALYWYRQSLGQGLEFLIYFQGNSAPDKSGLPSDRFSAERTGGSVSTLTIQRTQQEDSAVYLCASSPPGLAGSTGELFFGEGSRLTVL.

The chain uses TRBV5-1 and TRBJ2-3. The CDR3 consists of 17 residues. CDR1 and CDR2 (germline): SGHRS, YFSETQ. The CDR3 is CASSLGQRLPSTDTQYF. Supplemented by reference TRBV5-1 and TRBJ2-3, the full variable domain reads KAGVTQTPRYLIKTRGQQVTLSCSPISGHRSVSWYQQTPGQGLQFLFEYFSETQRNKGNFPGRFSGRQFSNSRSEMNVSTLELGDSALYLCASSLGQRLPSTDTQYFGPGTRLTVL.

This chain uses TRBV4-3 with TRBJ2-1. CDR1 LGHNA and CDR2 YSLEER come from the germline V gene. The CDR3 has 15 residues. The CDR3 spells CASSQDRSSYNEQFF.

CDR3 amino acids: CASSLPGYNSPLHF. The chain employs TRBV5-1 and TRBJ1-6. Germline V lookup: CDR1 SGHRS, CDR2 YFSETQ. CDR3 length: 14 amino acids. The whole variable domain, filled in from reference TRBV5-1 and TRBJ1-6, reads KAGVTQTPRYLIKTRGQQVTLSCSPISGHRSVSWYQQTPGQGLQFLFEYFSETQRNKGNFPGRFSGRQFSNSRSEMNVSTLELGDSALYLCASSLPGYNSPLHFGNGTRLTVT.

The chain recombines TRBV4-2 with TRBJ2-1; no DNA is available, so the TRBD1 call from TCRdb remains unchecked. Germline V CDR1 and CDR2: LGHNA, YNFKEQ. The CDR3 has 16 residues. The CDR3 spells CASSQVGGGVGNEQFF.

This chain connects TRBV7-9 to TRBJ1-4; TCRdb's D call, TRBD1, is unchecked because there is no DNA. CDR3 size: 14 residues. Germline V gene lookup returns CDR1 SEHNR and CDR2 FQNEAQ (reference sequence). CDR3 amino acids: CASSPGTAAEKLFF.

The rearrangement links TRBV6-1 to TRBJ2-2; with no DNA, the TCRdb D assignment of TRBD1 cannot be verified. This CDR3 contains 14 residues. Germline assignment: CDR1 MNHNS and CDR2 SASEGT. The CDR3 loop is CASRQGSGTGELFF.

V usage is TRBV4-2 and J usage is TRBJ2-1; lacking DNA, the TRBD1 call made by TCRdb goes unchecked. Germline assignment: CDR1 LGHNA and CDR2 YNFKEQ. The CDR3 spans 17 residues. The CDR3 region is CASSQVPTTRTDNEQFF.

The chain carries TRBV20-1 and TRBJ1-4; TCRdb lists TRBD1, though no DNA is available to test this call. Germline CDR1 reads DFQATT; CDR2 reads SNEGSKA (reference sequence). The CDR3 has 14 amino acids. The CDR3 protein is CSAPAGDRGTIKFF.

The V call is TRBV24-1, the J call TRBJ2-1; TCRdb names TRBD2, which stays unverified in the absence of DNA. From germline, CDR1 is KGHDR and CDR2 SFDVKD. This CDR3 comprises 16 residues. The CDR3 spells CATSDSFRGRLNEQFF.

The CDR3 sequence: CAISELAGGTETQYF. J is TRBJ2-5 and V is TRBV10-3; no DNA is available, so the TRBD2 call from TCRdb remains unchecked. Looked up from germline, CDR1 is ENHRY and CDR2 is SYGVKD. The CDR3 extends over 15 amino acids.

The chain recombines TRBV5-1 with TRBJ2-3; checking the TCRdb D call of TRBD2 is not possible without DNA. Germline lookup yields CDR1 SGHRS and CDR2 YFSETQ. This CDR3 has 16 residues. The chain's CDR3 is CASSLDPGGLTDTQYF. Full variable domain (outside the CDR3, taken from reference TRBV5-1 and TRBJ2-3): KAGVTQTPRYLIKTRGQQVTLSCSPISGHRSVSWYQQTPGQGLQFLFEYFSETQRNKGNFPGRFSGRQFSNSRSEMNVSTLELGDSALYLCASSLDPGGLTDTQYFGPGTRLTVL.

J is TRBJ2-4 and V is TRBV30; the TCRdb call, TRBD2, lacks DNA for checking. The CDR3 is made up of 17 amino acids. The V gene's germline CDR1 is GTSNPN and CDR2 SVGIG (reference sequence). The CDR3 sequence is CAWGTSGGARSKNIQYF. Complete variable domain (other parts from reference TRBV30 and TRBJ2-4): SQTIHQWPATLVQPVGSPLSLECTVEGTSNPNLYWYRQAAGRGLQLLFYSVGIGQISSEVPQNLSASRPQDRQFILSSKKLLLSDSGFYLCAWGTSGGARSKNIQYFGAGTRLSVL.

CDR3 protein: CASSPDRGLGTQYF. This chain uses TRBV5-6 with TRBJ2-3; TCRdb proposes TRBD1, but this gene call is untestable without DNA. The CDR3 is made up of 14 amino acids. CDR1 is SGHDT, CDR2 YYEEEE, per germline.